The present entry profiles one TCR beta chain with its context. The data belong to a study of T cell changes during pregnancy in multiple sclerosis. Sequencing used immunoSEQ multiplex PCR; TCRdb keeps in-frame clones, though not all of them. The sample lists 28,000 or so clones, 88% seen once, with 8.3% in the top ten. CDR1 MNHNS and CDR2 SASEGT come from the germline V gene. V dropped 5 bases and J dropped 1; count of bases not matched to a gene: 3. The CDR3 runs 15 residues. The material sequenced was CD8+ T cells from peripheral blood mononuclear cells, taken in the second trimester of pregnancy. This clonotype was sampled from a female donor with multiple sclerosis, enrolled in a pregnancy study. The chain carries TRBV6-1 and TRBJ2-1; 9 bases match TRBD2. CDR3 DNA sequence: TGTGCCAGCAGTTCTAGCGGGGTGTCCTACAATGAGCAGTTCTTC. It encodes CASSSSGVSYNEQFF.